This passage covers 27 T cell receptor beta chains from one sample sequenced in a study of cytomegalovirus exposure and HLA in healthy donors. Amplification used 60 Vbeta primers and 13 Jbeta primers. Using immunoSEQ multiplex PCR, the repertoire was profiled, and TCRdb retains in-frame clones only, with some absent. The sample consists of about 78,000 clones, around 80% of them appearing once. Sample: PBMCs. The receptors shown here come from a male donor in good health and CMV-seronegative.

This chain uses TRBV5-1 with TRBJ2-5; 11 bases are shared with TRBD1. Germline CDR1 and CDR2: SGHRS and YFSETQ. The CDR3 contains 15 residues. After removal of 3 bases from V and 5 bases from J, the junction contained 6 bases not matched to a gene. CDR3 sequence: CASSSGQGATETQYF. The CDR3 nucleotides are TGCGCCAGCAGCTCCGGACAGGGGGCGACGGAGACCCAGTACTTC.

CDR3 DNA: TGTGCCAGTAGTACTAGCGGGAGTGAAGGAGATACGCAGTATTTT. The encoded protein is CASSTSGSEGDTQYF. This chain links TRBV19 with TRBJ2-3, with TRBD2 identical over 10 bases. CDR1 and CDR2 from the germline V gene are LNHDA and SQIVND (reference sequence). This CDR3 is built from 15 residues. V shed 4 bases, J shed 5 bases, and the junction held 6 bases outside the gene matches. Looking up the rest from reference TRBV19 and TRBJ2-3 gives the full variable domain: DGGITQSPKYLFRKEGQNVTLSCEQNLNHDAMYWYRQDPGQGLRLIYYSQIVNDFQKGDIAEGYSVSREKKESFPLTVTSAQKNPTAFYLCASSTSGSEGDTQYFGPGTRLTVL.

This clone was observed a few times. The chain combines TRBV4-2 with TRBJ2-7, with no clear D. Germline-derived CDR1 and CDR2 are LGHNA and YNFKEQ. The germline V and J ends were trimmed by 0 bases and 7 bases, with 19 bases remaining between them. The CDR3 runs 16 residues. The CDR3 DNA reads TGTGCCAGCAGCCAAGAGGTGGCGAGACAAGGCTCTGAGCAGTACTTC. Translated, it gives CASSQEVARQGSEQYF.

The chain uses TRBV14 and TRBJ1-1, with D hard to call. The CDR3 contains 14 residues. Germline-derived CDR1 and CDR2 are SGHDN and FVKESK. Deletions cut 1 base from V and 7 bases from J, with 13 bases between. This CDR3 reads CASSQATEVGEAFF. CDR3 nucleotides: TGTGCCAGCAGCCAAGCTACTGAGGTCGGTGAAGCTTTCTTT.

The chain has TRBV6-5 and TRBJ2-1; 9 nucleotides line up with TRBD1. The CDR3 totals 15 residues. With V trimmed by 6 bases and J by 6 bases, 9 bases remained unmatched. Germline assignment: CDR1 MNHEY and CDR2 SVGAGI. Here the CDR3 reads CASSPIMGQGNEQFF. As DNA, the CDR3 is TGTGCCAGCAGCCCTATAATGGGACAGGGCAATGAGCAGTTCTTC.

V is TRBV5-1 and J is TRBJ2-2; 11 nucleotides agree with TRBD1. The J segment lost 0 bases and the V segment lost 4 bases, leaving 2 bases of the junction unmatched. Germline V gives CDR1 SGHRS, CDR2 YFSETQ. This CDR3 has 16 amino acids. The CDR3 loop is CASSRTGGANTGELFF. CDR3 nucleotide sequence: TGCGCCAGCAGCAGGACAGGGGGCGCGAACACCGGGGAGCTGTTTTTT.

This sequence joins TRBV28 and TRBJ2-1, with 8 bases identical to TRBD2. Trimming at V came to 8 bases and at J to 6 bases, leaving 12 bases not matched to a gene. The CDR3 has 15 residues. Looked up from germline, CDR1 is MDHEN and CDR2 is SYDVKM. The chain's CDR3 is CASWVAGGGGNEQFF. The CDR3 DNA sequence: TGTGCCAGCTGGGTGGCGGGAGGTGGGGGCAATGAGCAGTTCTTC. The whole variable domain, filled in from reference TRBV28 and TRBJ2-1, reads DVKVTQSSRYLVKRTGEKVFLECVQDMDHENMFWYRQDPGLGLRLIYFSYDVKMKEKGDIPEGYSVSREKKERFSLILESASTNQTSMYLCASWVAGGGGNEQFFGPGTRLTVL.

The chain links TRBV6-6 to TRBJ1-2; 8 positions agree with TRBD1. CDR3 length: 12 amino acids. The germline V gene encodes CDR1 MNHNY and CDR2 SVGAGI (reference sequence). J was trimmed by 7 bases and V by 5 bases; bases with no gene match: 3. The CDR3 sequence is CASSKTGVGYTF. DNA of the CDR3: TGTGCCAGCAGTAAGACAGGGGTTGGCTACACCTTC.

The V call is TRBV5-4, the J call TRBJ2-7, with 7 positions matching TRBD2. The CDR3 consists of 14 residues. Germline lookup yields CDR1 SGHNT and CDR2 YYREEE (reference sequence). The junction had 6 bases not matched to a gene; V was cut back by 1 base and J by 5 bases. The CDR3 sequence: CASSLSAGVNEQYF. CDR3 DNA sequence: TGTGCCAGCAGCTTGTCGGCGGGAGTCAACGAGCAGTACTTC.

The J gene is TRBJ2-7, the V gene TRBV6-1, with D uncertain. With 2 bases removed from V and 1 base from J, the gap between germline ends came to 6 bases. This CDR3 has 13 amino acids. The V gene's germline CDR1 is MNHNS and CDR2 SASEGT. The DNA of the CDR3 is TGTGCCAGCAGTGAATTAATTTCCTACGAGCAGTACTTC. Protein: CASSELISYEQYF.

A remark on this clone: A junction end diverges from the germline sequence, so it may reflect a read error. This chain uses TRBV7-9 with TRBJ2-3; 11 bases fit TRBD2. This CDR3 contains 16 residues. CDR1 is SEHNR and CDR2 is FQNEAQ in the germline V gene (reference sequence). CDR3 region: CSSSLVAGGRTDTQYF. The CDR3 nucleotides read TGTTCCAGCAGCTTAGTAGCGGGGGGGCGAACAGATACGCAGTATTTT.

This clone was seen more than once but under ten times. The CDR3 spells CASSFRQGYDNEQFF. The CDR3 nucleotides read TGTGCCAGCAGCTTCAGACAGGGATATGACAATGAGCAGTTCTTC. V is TRBV5-4 and J is TRBJ2-1; 7 bases are a match to TRBD1. This CDR3 is built from 15 residues. The V gene's germline CDR1 is SGHNT and CDR2 YYREEE (reference sequence). J was trimmed by 5 bases and V by 2 bases; bases with no gene match: 7.

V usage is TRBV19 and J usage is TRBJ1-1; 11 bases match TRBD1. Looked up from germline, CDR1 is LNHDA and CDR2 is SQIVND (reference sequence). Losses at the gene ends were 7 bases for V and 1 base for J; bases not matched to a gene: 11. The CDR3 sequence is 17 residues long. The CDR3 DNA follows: TGTGCCAGTACCACCGGCGGGACAGGGGGAGAGAACACTGAAGCTTTCTTT. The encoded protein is CASTTGGTGGENTEAFF.

The CDR3 sequence is CASSGRGSSGNTIYF. In nucleotides, the CDR3 is TGTGCCAGCAGTGGCAGGGGGAGCTCTGGAAACACCATATATTTT. J is TRBJ1-3 and V is TRBV6-4; 7 positions match TRBD1. Germline CDR1 and CDR2: MRHNA and SNTAGT. The CDR3 is made up of 15 amino acids. V shed 4 bases and J 0 bases; nucleotides not matched to a gene: 3.

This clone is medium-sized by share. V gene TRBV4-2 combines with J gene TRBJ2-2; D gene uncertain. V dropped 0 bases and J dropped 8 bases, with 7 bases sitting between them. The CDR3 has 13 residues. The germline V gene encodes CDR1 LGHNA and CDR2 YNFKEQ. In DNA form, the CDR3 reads TGTGCCAGCAGCCAAGAAGGCGGAGGGGAGCTGTTTTTT. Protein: CASSQEGGGELFF.

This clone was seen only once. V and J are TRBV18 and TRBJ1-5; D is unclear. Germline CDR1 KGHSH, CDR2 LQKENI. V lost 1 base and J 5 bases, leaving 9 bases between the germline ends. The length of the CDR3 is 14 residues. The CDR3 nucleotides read TGTGCCAGCTCACCACAAACAGTTGATCAGCCCCAGCATTTT. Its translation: CASSPQTVDQPQHF. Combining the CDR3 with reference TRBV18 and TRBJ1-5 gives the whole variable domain NAGVMQNPRHLVRRRGQEARLRCSPMKGHSHVYWYRQLPEEGLKFMVYLQKENIIDESGMPKERFSAEFPKEGPSILRIQQVVRGDSAAYFCASSPQTVDQPQHFGDGTRLSIL.

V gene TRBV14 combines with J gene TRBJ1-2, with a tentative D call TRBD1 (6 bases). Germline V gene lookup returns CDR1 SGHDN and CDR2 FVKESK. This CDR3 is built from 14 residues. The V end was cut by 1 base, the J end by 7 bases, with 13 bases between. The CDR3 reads CASSQGQVVGGYTF. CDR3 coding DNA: TGTGCCAGCAGCCAAGGACAGGTAGTTGGTGGCTACACCTTC.

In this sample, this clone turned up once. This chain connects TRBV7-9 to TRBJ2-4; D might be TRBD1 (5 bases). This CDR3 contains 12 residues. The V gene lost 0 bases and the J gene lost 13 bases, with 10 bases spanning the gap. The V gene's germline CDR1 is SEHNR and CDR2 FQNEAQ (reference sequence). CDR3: CASSLATTEQYF. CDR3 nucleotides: TGTGCCAGCAGCTTAGCTACGACAGAACAGTACTTC.

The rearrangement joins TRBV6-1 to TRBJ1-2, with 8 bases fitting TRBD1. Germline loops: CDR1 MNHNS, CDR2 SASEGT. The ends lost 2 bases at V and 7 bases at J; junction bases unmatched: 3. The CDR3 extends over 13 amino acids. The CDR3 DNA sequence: TGTGCCAGCAGTGAAAGGACAGGGAGTGGCTACACCTTC. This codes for CASSERTGSGYTF.

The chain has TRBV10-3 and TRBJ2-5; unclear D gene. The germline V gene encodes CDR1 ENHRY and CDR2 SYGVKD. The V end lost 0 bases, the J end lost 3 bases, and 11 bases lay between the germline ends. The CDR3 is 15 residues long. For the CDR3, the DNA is TGTGCCATCAGTGAGTCGCTGGCCACCAAAGAGACCCAGTACTTC. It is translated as CAISESLATKETQYF.

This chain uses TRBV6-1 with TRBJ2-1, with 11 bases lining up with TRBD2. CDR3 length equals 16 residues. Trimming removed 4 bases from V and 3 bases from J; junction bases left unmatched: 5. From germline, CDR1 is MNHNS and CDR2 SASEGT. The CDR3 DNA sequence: TGTGCCAGCAGTGCAACTAGCGGGGGATTCTACAATGAGCAGTTCTTC. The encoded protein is CASSATSGGFYNEQFF.

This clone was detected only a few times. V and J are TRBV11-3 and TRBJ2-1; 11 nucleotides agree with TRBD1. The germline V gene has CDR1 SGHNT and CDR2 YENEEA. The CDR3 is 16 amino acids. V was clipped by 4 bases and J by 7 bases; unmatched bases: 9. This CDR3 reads CASSSIGGQGANEQFF. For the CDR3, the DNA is TGTGCCAGCAGCTCAATCGGTGGACAGGGGGCAAATGAGCAGTTCTTC.

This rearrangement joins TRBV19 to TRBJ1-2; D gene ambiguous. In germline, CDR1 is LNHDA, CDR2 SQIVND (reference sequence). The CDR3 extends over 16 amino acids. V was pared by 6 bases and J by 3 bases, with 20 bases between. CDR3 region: CASRPPLGISDYGYTF. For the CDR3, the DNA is TGTGCCAGTAGGCCCCCCCTCGGGATCTCTGACTATGGCTACACCTTC.

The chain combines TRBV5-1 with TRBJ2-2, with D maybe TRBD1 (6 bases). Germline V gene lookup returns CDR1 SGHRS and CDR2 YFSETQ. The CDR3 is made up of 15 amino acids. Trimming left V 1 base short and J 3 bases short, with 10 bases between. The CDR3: CASSLQGSDTGELFF. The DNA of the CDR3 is TGCGCCAGCAGCTTGCAGGGGTCGGACACCGGGGAGCTGTTTTTT.

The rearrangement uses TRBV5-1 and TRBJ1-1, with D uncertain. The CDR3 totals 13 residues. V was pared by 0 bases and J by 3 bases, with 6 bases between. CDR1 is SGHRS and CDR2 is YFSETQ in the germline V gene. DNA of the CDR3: TGCGCCAGCAGCTTGGGGAGGGACACTGAAGCTTTCTTT. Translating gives CASSLGRDTEAFF.

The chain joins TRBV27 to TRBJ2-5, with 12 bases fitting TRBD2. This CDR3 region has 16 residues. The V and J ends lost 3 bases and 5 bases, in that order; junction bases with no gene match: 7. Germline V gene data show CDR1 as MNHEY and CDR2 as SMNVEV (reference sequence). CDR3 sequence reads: CASSLTSGRLGETQYF. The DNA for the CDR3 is TGTGCCAGCAGTTTGACTAGCGGGAGATTGGGGGAGACCCAGTACTTC.

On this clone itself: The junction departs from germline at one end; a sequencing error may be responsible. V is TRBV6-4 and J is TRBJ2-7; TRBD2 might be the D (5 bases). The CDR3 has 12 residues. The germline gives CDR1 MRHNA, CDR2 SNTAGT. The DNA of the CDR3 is TGTGCCAGCAGTGACATTTGGTCGGGAAGTGACTTC. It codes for CASSDIWSGSDF.